The 15 T cell receptor beta chains below were found in one sample sequenced in a study of T cell repertoires in cytomegalovirus infection. From the reads, TCRdb called clonotypes with MiXCR, one entry per CDR3 protein. This table has about 740,000 distinct CDR3 sequences, approximately 34% appearing once. The specimen was PBMCs. These receptors were collected from a human donor in good health (CMV status not recorded). Some clones in this sample may be carry-over from other donors' samples.

This clonotype was seen only a few times. This chain joins TRBV6-5 and TRBJ2-7, with a weak D call TRBD2 (6 bases). V shed 0 bases and J shed 6 bases, with 9 bases lying between them. The CDR3 consists of 13 residues. Germline V gene data show CDR1 as MNHEY and CDR2 as SVGAGI. Written as DNA, the CDR3 is TGTGCCAGCAGTTACTCTGAGGAGGGCGAGCAGTACTTC. This gives the protein CASSYSEEGEQYF.

This CDR3 reads CASSLIGDPNEQFF. CDR3 DNA sequence: TGTGCCAGCAGTTTAATCGGCGACCCCAATGAGCAGTTCTTC. The chain combines TRBV12-3 or TRBV12-4 with TRBJ2-1; D gene unclear. The CDR3 consists of 14 residues. V lost 2 bases to trimming and J lost 6 bases, with 11 bases between them.

This clonotype was counted ten times or more. The chain recombines TRBV7-2 with TRBJ1-4, with TRBD1 matching 7 bases. The V gene end was trimmed by 1 base and the J gene end by 5 bases; junction bases not matched to a gene: 13. This CDR3 is built from 18 residues. Germline CDR1 SGHTA, CDR2 FQGNSA. CDR3 nucleotides: TGTGCCAGCAGCTTAGAGGCAGGGGGGGGAAGGGGGAATGAAAAACTGTTTTTT. Residues: CASSLEAGGGRGNEKLFF.

The genes are TRBV15 and TRBJ1-2; no clear D. CDR1 and CDR2 from the germline V gene are LNHNV and YYDKDF (reference sequence). V lost 3 bases, J lost 5 bases, and 13 bases lay in between. This CDR3 has 14 residues. CDR3: CATSRTEPRYGYTF. DNA of the CDR3: TGTGCCACCAGCAGGACCGAACCCAGATATGGCTACACCTTC.

The chain employs TRBV19 and TRBJ1-2; no clear D gene. This CDR3 has 14 residues. Germline V gene lookup returns CDR1 LNHDA and CDR2 SQIVND (reference sequence). Trimming took 0 bases from V and 2 from J, leaving 7 bases between them. The CDR3 region is CASSIDGGNYGYTF. DNA of the CDR3: TGTGCCAGTAGTATAGATGGAGGGAACTATGGCTACACCTTC.

The chain combines TRBV20-1 with TRBJ2-1; 13 nucleotides align to TRBD2. Germline-derived CDR1 and CDR2 are DFQATT and SNEGSKA (reference sequence). This CDR3 has 14 amino acids. The V and J ends lost 5 bases and 8 bases, in that order; junction bases with no gene match: 6. The chain's CDR3 is CSASRTSGSHEQFF. The CDR3 bases are TGCAGTGCTTCCAGGACTAGCGGGAGCCATGAGCAGTTCTTC.

Within the sample, this clonotype is medium-sized. This chain links TRBV12-3 or TRBV12-4 with TRBJ2-2, with 9 bases identical to TRBD1. This CDR3 contains 15 residues. V shed 5 bases and J 2 bases; nucleotides not matched to a gene: 3. CDR3 nucleotides: TGTGCCAGCAGTCCCACAGGGGGCAACACCGGGGAGCTGTTTTTT. Protein sequence: CASSPTGGNTGELFF.

The V call is TRBV20-1, the J call TRBJ1-4; 8 bases are shared with TRBD1. The CDR3 sequence is 14 residues long. The V gene end was trimmed by 4 bases and the J gene end by 11 bases; junction bases not matched to a gene: 12. Germline values: CDR1 DFQATT, CDR2 SNEGSKA (reference sequence). DNA of the CDR3: TGCAGTGCTACTAGGCGGACAGGGTTGAGGAAACTGTTTTTT. Translated: CSATRRTGLRKLFF.

V and J are TRBV24-1 and TRBJ2-3; D may be TRBD2 (7 bases). V was cut by 9 bases and J by 3 bases, with 15 bases left in between. The CDR3 extends over 14 amino acids. Germline V lookup: CDR1 KGHDR, CDR2 SFDVKD. The CDR3 DNA sequence: TGTGCCACCCGGGCGGCGGGGGCAACAGATACGCAGTATTTT. Translation: CATRAAGATDTQYF.

This clonotype was counted only a few times. This chain uses TRBV19 with TRBJ2-2; D ambiguous. V gave up 9 bases and J gave up 0 bases, with 11 bases separating them. This CDR3 is 14 amino acids long. Germline assignment: CDR1 LNHDA and CDR2 SQIVND (reference sequence). The CDR3 loop is CASVGRTNTGELFF. CDR3 nucleotide sequence: TGTGCCAGCGTTGGACGTACGAACACCGGGGAGCTGTTTTTT.

Details on this clonotype: With a much larger clone just one base away, this may be a read error. This CDR3 fails to terminate in the conserved phenylalanine or tryptophan, so it likely reflects a read error. The chain joins TRBV7-6 to TRBJ2-1, with a weak D call TRBD2 (5 bases). Germline assignment: CDR1 SGHVS and CDR2 FNYEAQ. The CDR3 has 14 amino acids. Trimming took 4 bases from V and 10 from J, leaving 17 bases between them. This CDR3 is CASSSAGVLVEQFL. DNA of the CDR3: TGTGCCAGCAGCTCCGCCGGGGTTTTGGTCGAGCAGTTCTTA.

V gene TRBV15 combines with J gene TRBJ1-5; no firm D call. Trimming removed 0 bases at V and 7 bases at J, with 4 bases between. There are 12 residues in the CDR3. Germline loops: CDR1 LNHNV, CDR2 YYDKDF (reference sequence). CDR3 DNA: TGTGCCACCAGCAGAGATCAACAGCCCCAGCATTTT. This gives the protein CATSRDQQPQHF.

In this sample, this clonotype turned up many times. The rearrangement links TRBV7-4 to TRBJ2-7; D is tentatively TRBD1 or TRBD2 (6 bases each). The CDR3 is 15 residues long. Between the trimmed V and J ends, which lost 2 bases and 3 bases, there was a span of 14 bases. Germline CDR1 and CDR2: SGHVT and SQSDAQ. This CDR3 reads CASSLSFRGRYEQYF. The CDR3 nucleotides are TGTGCCAGCAGCTTATCATTCCGGGGGCGCTACGAGCAGTACTTC.

This clonotype has at least ten counts. The chain uses TRBV7-8 and TRBJ1-1; possible D gene TRBD1, 5 bases. Germline CDR1 SGHVS, CDR2 FQNEAQ. Trimming took 3 bases from V and 0 from J, leaving 8 bases between them. This CDR3 has 14 residues. CDR3 sequence (DNA): TGTGCCAGCAGCTTCAGGGACCTGAACACTGAAGCTTTCTTT. Encoded protein: CASSFRDLNTEAFF.

About this clonotype itself: At one end, the junction sequence differs from germline, possibly due to a read error. The gene calls are TRBV20-1 and TRBJ1-4, with 7 bases that match TRBD1. The CDR3 extends over 15 amino acids. Germline CDR1 reads DFQATT; CDR2 reads SNEGSKA (reference sequence). The CDR3 reads CSADGWDRANEKLFF. The DNA for the CDR3 is TGCAGTGCCGACGGCTGGGACAGAGCTAACGAAAAACTGTTTTTT.